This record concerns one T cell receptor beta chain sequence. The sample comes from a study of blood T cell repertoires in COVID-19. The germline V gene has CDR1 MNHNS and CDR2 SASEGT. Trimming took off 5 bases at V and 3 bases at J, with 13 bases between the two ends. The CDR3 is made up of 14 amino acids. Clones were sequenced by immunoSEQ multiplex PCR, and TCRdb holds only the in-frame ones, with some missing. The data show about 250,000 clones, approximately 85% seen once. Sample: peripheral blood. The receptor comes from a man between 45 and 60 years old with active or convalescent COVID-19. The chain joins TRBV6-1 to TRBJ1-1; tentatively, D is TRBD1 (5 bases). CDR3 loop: CASSYVQGDTEAFF. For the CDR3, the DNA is TGTGCCAGCAGTTATGTCCAGGGTGACACTGAAGCTTTCTTT.